Following are 11 T cell receptor beta chains from one sample sequenced in a study of T cell repertoires in cytomegalovirus infection. TCRdb re-called the reads through MiXCR, storing one row per CDR3 protein. The table includes about 68,000 distinct CDR3 sequences, about 22% detected once. No antigen has been identified for these receptors. What was sequenced was PBMCs, sequenced either directly or after in vitro stimulation (not recorded which). All receptors come from a human donor in good health (CMV status not recorded). Some clones in this sample may be carry-over from other donors' samples.

V usage is TRBV19 and J usage is TRBJ2-7, with 9 bases matching TRBD2. This CDR3 comprises 20 residues. V lost 0 bases and J lost 3; bases outside the gene matches: 18. Looked up from germline, CDR1 is LNHDA and CDR2 is SQIVND (reference sequence). The DNA for the CDR3 is TGTGCCAGTAGTATAGACTACCCGGGTGGTAGCGGGAGTTCCCACTACGAGCAGTACTTC. Encoded protein: CASSIDYPGGSGSSHYEQYF.

At least ten counts were recorded for this clonotype. V usage is TRBV7-2 and J usage is TRBJ2-5; no definite D call. The CDR3 spans 13 residues. V dropped 2 bases and J dropped 5 bases, with 9 bases sitting between them. Germline V gene sequence: CDR1 SGHTA, CDR2 FQGNSA. CDR3 loop: CASSLSATETQYF. Written as DNA, the CDR3 is TGTGCCAGCAGCTTATCAGCGACGGAGACCCAGTACTTC.

This clonotype was picked up many times. J is TRBJ2-5 and V is TRBV7-2, with TRBD2 as a possible D gene (6 bases). CDR3 length: 14 amino acids. V shed 4 bases and J shed 5 bases, with 14 bases lying between them. Germline V gene sequence: CDR1 SGHTA, CDR2 FQGNSA. The CDR3 sequence: CASSSSGLVETQYF. CDR3 coding DNA: TGTGCCAGCAGCTCAAGCGGGCTTGTGGAGACCCAGTACTTC.

This clonotype showed up many times. The chain couples TRBV7-7 to TRBJ2-7; the D call may be TRBD1 or TRBD2 (5 bases each). The CDR3 has 15 amino acids. Germline loops: CDR1 SSHAT, CDR2 FNYEAQ (reference sequence). Trimming took off 5 bases at V and 3 bases at J, with 17 bases between the two ends. CDR3 DNA sequence: TGTGCCAGCAGCCCCGTTGGGACCGGGGTCTACGAGCAGTACTTC. It yields the protein CASSPVGTGVYEQYF.

This chain joins TRBV12-3 or TRBV12-4 and TRBJ1-1; D might be TRBD1 (5 bases). The CDR3 runs to 14 residues. Between the trimmed V and J ends, which lost 3 bases and 4 bases, there was a span of 12 bases. The DNA of the CDR3 is TGTGCCAGCAGTTTTTCGGCCAGGGCCACTGAAGCTTTCTTT. It specifies CASSFSARATEAFF.

In this sample, this clonotype turned up a few times. The chain uses TRBV7-2 and TRBJ2-1; 9 bases agree with TRBD1. The length of the CDR3 is 15 residues. CDR1 SGHTA and CDR2 FQGNSA come from the germline V gene. V gave up 4 bases and J gave up 4 bases; unmatched junction bases: 5. The CDR3 DNA sequence: TGTGCCAGCAGCTGGAGGACAGGGGATTACAATGAGCAGTTCTTC. Encoded protein: CASSWRTGDYNEQFF.

The chain employs TRBV6-5 and TRBJ2-3, with TRBD2 matching over 9 bases. Germline V CDR1 and CDR2: MNHEY, SVGAGI. This CDR3 is built from 14 residues. J gave up 1 base and V 10 bases, and 6 bases lay outside the gene matches. CDR3 nucleotide sequence: TGTGCCACCTTAGCGGGAGTGGGCACAGATACGCAGTATTTT. Protein sequence: CATLAGVGTDTQYF.

Many counts were recorded for this clonotype. The genes are TRBV7-2 and TRBJ2-3; 7 bases are a match to TRBD2. V gave up 2 bases and J gave up 0 bases; unmatched junction bases: 2. CDR3 size: 15 residues. The V gene's germline CDR1 is SGHTA and CDR2 FQGNSA. In DNA, the CDR3 is TGTGCCAGCAGCTTAAGTAGCGGGAGCACAGATACGCAGTATTTT. Residues: CASSLSSGSTDTQYF. The whole variable domain, filled in from reference TRBV7-2 and TRBJ2-3, reads GAGVSQSPSNKVTEKGKDVELRCDPISGHTALYWYRQSLGQGLEFLIYFQGNSAPDKSGLPSDRFSAERTGGSVSTLTIQRTQQEDSAVYLCASSLSSGSTDTQYFGPGTRLTVL.

In its sample, this clonotype was seen a few times. V usage is TRBV7-2 and J usage is TRBJ1-6, with no clear D. The germline V gene has CDR1 SGHTA and CDR2 FQGNSA. The CDR3 has 13 residues. Trimming stripped 5 bases from V and 8 bases from J, with 10 bases between. Written as DNA, the CDR3 is TGTGCCAGCAGCCTAGAGAGCGATTCACCCCTCCACTTT. Encoded protein: CASSLESDSPLHF.

This clonotype came up a few times. The chain links TRBV19 to TRBJ2-1, with TRBD2 matching over 10 bases. CDR3 length: 16 amino acids. Germline CDR1 reads LNHDA; CDR2 reads SQIVND (reference sequence). V shed 4 bases and J 6 bases; nucleotides not matched to a gene: 9. The CDR3 DNA sequence: TGTGCCAGTAGTACCAACCTAGCGGGAGCCCCCAATGAGCAGTTCTTC. Protein product: CASSTNLAGAPNEQFF.

V and J are TRBV6-2 or TRBV6-3 and TRBJ2-3; 8 bases map to TRBD2. Germline values: CDR1 MNHEY, CDR2 SVGEGT. V gave up 6 bases and J gave up 3 bases; unmatched junction bases: 11. The CDR3 extends over 16 amino acids. CDR3 protein: CASRPGSGEGTDTQYF. CDR3 coding DNA: TGTGCCAGCAGGCCTGGTAGCGGGGAGGGTACAGATACGCAGTATTTT.